This entry features one T cell receptor beta chain sequence. The data stem from a study of blood T cell repertoires in COVID-19. Looking at the study overall: Acute and convalescent COVID-19 specimens originated in the United States, Italy and Spain.

Authors' analysis steps: Estimates of nucleated cell counts were drawn from the amplification of reference gene primers. The method was immunoSEQ multiplex PCR; TCRdb's version includes in-frame clones alone and lacks a portion of them. V, J and clone size are taken as reported in that table, and D and trimming were inferred from the DNA itself. The sample has around 80,000 clones; around 83% are singletons. V was shortened by 6 bases and J by 5 bases, with 10 bases between the two germline ends. The germline V gene has CDR1 MRHNA and CDR2 SNTAGT. This CDR3 region has 13 residues. The chain joins TRBV6-4 to TRBJ2-2; tentative D call: TRBD1 (5 bases). The specimen was peripheral blood. The receptor's source is a human donor in a cohort sampled during active COVID-19. The CDR3 is CASSSTETGELFF. In DNA form, the CDR3 reads TGTGCCAGCAGCTCGACAGAAACCGGGGAGCTGTTTTTT.